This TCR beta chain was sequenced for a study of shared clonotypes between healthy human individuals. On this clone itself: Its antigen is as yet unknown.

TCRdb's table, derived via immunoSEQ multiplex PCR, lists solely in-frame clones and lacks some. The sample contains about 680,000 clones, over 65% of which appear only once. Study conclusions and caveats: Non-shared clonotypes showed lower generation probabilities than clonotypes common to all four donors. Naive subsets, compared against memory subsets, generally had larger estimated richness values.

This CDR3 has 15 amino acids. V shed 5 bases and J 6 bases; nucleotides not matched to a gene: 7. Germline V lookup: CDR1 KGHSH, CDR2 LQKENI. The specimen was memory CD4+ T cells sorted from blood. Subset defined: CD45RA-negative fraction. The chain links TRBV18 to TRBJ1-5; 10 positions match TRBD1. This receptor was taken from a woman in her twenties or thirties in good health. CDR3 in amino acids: CASSSGTGAGQPQHF. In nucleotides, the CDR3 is TGTGCCAGCTCATCCGGGACAGGGGCCGGTCAGCCCCAGCATTTT.